This T cell receptor beta chain was profiled in a study of control samples from healthy donors and cancer patients. Repertoires were generated with immunoSEQ multiplex PCR, while TCRdb's copy carries only in-frame clones and drops some. The sample holds about 82,000 clones, around 87% seen once. What was sequenced was blood. This clonotype originated in a man aged 45 to 65 in good health.

The chain's CDR3 is CASSLVSSYEQYF. CDR3 sequence (DNA): TGTGCCAGCAGCTTAGTTAGTTCCTACGAGCAGTACTTC. V and J are TRBV7-2 and TRBJ2-7; D gene unclear. Germline CDR1 is SGHTA and CDR2 is FQGNSA. The ends were cut back, 1 base at V and 1 base at J, with 5 bases in the middle. The CDR3 has 13 residues.